One sample yielded the 30 T cell receptor beta chains listed below, sequenced in a study of cytomegalovirus exposure and HLA in healthy donors. Vbeta (60) and Jbeta (13) primers were used in the PCR. Using immunoSEQ multiplex PCR, the repertoire was profiled, and TCRdb retains in-frame clones only, with some absent. In the table there are around 150,000 clones, 84% of which are singletons. The sequenced sample was PBMCs. The receptors come from a boy aged 2 to 9 in good health and CMV-seronegative.

The V and J genes are TRBV5-4 and TRBJ1-1; D unclear. V lost 4 bases, J lost 1 base, and 23 bases lay in between. Germline V gene sequence: CDR1 SGHNT, CDR2 YYREEE (reference sequence). The CDR3 extends over 18 amino acids. The CDR3 DNA follows: TGTGCCAGCAGCCTTATGAATCGGGCGGGTACTGGGAACACTGAAGCTTTCTTT. Protein sequence: CASSLMNRAGTGNTEAFF.

V usage is TRBV9 and J usage is TRBJ1-6, with 7 bases lining up with TRBD1. J gave up 5 bases and V 3 bases, and 5 bases lay outside the gene matches. CDR1 is SGDLS and CDR2 is YYNGEE in the germline V gene. CDR3 size: 15 residues. The CDR3 region has the DNA TGTGCCAGCAGCGACCGGACAGGAGATAATTCACCCCTCCACTTT. Residues: CASSDRTGDNSPLHF.

V gene TRBV7-9 combines with J gene TRBJ1-1; D gene ambiguous. Trimming pared 5 bases from V and 10 bases from J, leaving 17 bases between. CDR3 length: 13 residues. CDR1 is SEHNR, CDR2 FQNEAQ, per germline (reference sequence). CDR3 residues: CASSRMRVYGAFF. The CDR3 DNA reads TGTGCCAGCAGCCGAATGCGGGTTTATGGAGCTTTCTTT.

The chain couples TRBV21-1 to TRBJ1-1; TRBD1, the table's D call, was not compared with the DNA. TRBV21-1 is a known pseudogene. The CDR3 is 13 residues long. The CDR3: CASTERQGNYDFF. The CDR3 DNA follows: TGTGCCAGCACAGAGCGACAGGGCAATTATGATTTCTTT.

The chain employs TRBV5-4 and TRBJ2-3; D is perhaps TRBD2 (5 bases). Trimming took off 2 bases at V and 1 base at J, with 11 bases between the two ends. The length of the CDR3 is 15 residues. Looked up from germline, CDR1 is SGHNT and CDR2 is YYREEE (reference sequence). The CDR3 DNA reads as TGTGCCAGCAGCTTAGAGCTGCGGGGCACAGATACGCAGTATTTT. Its translation: CASSLELRGTDTQYF. Combining the CDR3 with reference TRBV5-4 and TRBJ2-3 gives the whole variable domain ETGVTQSPTHLIKTRGQQVTLRCSSQSGHNTVSWYQQALGQGPQFIFQYYREEENGRGNFPPRFSGLQFPNYSSELNVNALELDDSALYLCASSLELRGTDTQYFGPGTRLTVL.

The chain joins TRBV10-2 to TRBJ2-7; D perhaps matches TRBD1 (5 bases). Germline values: CDR1 WSHSY, CDR2 SAAADI. CDR3 length equals 15 residues. The V gene lost 6 bases and the J gene lost 4 bases, with 19 bases spanning the gap. CDR3: CASSDTGQEPYEQYF. The DNA of the CDR3 is TGCGCCAGCAGCGACACAGGCCAGGAACCATACGAGCAGTACTTC.

This CDR3 is CASSSGTGDYEQYF. The CDR3 DNA is TGTGCCAGCTCATCCGGGACAGGGGACTACGAGCAGTACTTC. This rearrangement joins TRBV18 to TRBJ2-7, with TRBD1 identical over 10 bases. The CDR3 is made up of 14 amino acids. J was trimmed by 3 bases and V by 5 bases; bases with no gene match: 4. Germline-derived CDR1 and CDR2 are KGHSH and LQKENI.

The chain combines TRBV7-2 with TRBJ2-7, with a tentative D call TRBD2 (6 bases). Trimming cost V 5 bases and J 0 bases, with 11 bases left between them. Per the germline V gene, CDR1 is SGHTA and CDR2 is FQGNSA. The CDR3 totals 14 residues. CDR3: CASSRDSHSYEQYF. CDR3 nucleotide sequence: TGTGCCAGCAGCAGGGACTCCCACTCCTACGAGCAGTACTTC.

This clone was picked up a small number of times. The chain has TRBV19 and TRBJ2-2, with TRBD1 matching 8 bases. The CDR3 is 17 residues long. Germline loops: CDR1 LNHDA, CDR2 SQIVND (reference sequence). Losses at the gene ends were 7 bases for V and 0 bases for J; bases not matched to a gene: 10. CDR3 region: CASTILSGGANTGELFF. The CDR3, as DNA: TGTGCCAGTACGATCCTATCAGGGGGCGCGAACACCGGGGAGCTGTTTTTT.

The rearrangement links TRBV5-4 to TRBJ1-5; TRBD1 aligns across 8 bases. Germline V gene sequence: CDR1 SGHNT, CDR2 YYREEE (reference sequence). Trimming cost V 4 bases and J 1 base; bases outside gene matches: 1. The CDR3 covers 14 residues. CDR3 sequence reads: CASSRQGSNQPQHF. In DNA form, the CDR3 reads TGTGCCAGCAGCAGACAGGGGAGCAATCAGCCCCAGCATTTT.

This sequence joins TRBV10-3 and TRBJ1-1; possibly TRBD1 for D (6 bases). CDR1 is ENHRY, CDR2 SYGVKD, per germline. The CDR3 spans 15 residues. The germline V and J ends were trimmed by 3 bases and 5 bases, with 16 bases remaining between them. The CDR3 reads CAISDRQVPGTEAFF. DNA for the CDR3: TGTGCCATCAGTGATCGACAGGTCCCCGGGACTGAAGCTTTCTTT.

In DNA form, the CDR3 reads TGTGCCAGCAGCAAGCGGAGGAGCTCCTATAATTCACCCCTCCACTTT. Translation gives CASSKRRSSYNSPLHF. The gene calls are TRBV21-1 and TRBJ1-6. TRBV21-1 is assigned pseudogene status. The CDR3 covers 16 residues.

The V gene is TRBV7-9, the J gene TRBJ2-7; 7 positions match TRBD1. This CDR3 spans 15 amino acids. V shed 2 bases and J 4 bases; nucleotides not matched to a gene: 8. Germline loops: CDR1 SEHNR, CDR2 FQNEAQ (reference sequence). Here the CDR3 reads CASSLTEGAAYEQYF. As DNA, the CDR3 is TGTGCCAGCAGCTTAACTGAGGGGGCAGCGTACGAGCAGTACTTC.

This sequence joins TRBV2 and TRBJ1-5; D gene ambiguous. Germline loops: CDR1 SNHLY, CDR2 FYNNEI. This CDR3 spans 15 amino acids. With 3 bases removed from V and 5 bases from J, the gap between germline ends came to 14 bases. DNA for the CDR3: TGTGCCAGCAGTGAGTTGGGCGAGGGATATCAGCCCCAGCATTTT. Protein sequence: CASSELGEGYQPQHF. Complete variable domain (other parts from reference TRBV2 and TRBJ1-5): EPEVTQTPSHQVTQMGQEVILRCVPISNHLYFYWYRQILGQKVEFLVSFYNNEISEKSEIFDDQFSVERPDGSNFTLKIRSTKLEDSAMYFCASSELGEGYQPQHFGDGTRLSIL.

V is TRBV5-6 and J is TRBJ1-1; a possible D gene is TRBD1 (6 bases). Germline CDR1 SGHDT, CDR2 YYEEEE. The ends were cut back, 4 bases at V and 6 bases at J, with 19 bases in the middle. The CDR3 runs to 15 residues. In DNA form, the CDR3 reads TGTGCCAGCAGCGCAGCAGGGGTAGGCCGCGCTGAAGCTTTCTTT. Protein sequence: CASSAAGVGRAEAFF. Together with reference TRBV5-6 and TRBJ1-1, the CDR3 gives the full variable domain: DAGVTQSPTHLIKTRGQQVTLRCSPKSGHDTVSWYQQALGQGPQFIFQYYEEEERQRGNFPDRFSGHQFPNYSSELNVNALLLGDSALYLCASSAAGVGRAEAFFGQGTRLTVV.

The chain couples TRBV18 to TRBJ2-7; the match to TRBD1 covers 8 bases. V gave up 3 bases and J gave up 6 bases; unmatched junction bases: 13. CDR3 length equals 16 residues. Germline values: CDR1 KGHSH, CDR2 LQKENI. The CDR3 sequence is CASSPMNTGGSGEQYF. The CDR3 DNA follows: TGTGCCAGCTCACCTATGAATACAGGGGGAAGTGGCGAGCAGTACTTC.

The genes are TRBV14 and TRBJ2-3; D is perhaps TRBD2 (7 bases). The germline gives CDR1 SGHDN, CDR2 FVKESK. This CDR3 is 16 amino acids long. The V and J ends lost 4 bases and 2 bases respectively, with 16 bases between them. The CDR3 loop is CASSRRGGIHTDTQYF. CDR3 DNA: TGTGCCAGCAGCCGGAGGGGGGGAATACACACAGATACGCAGTATTTT.

This chain links TRBV13 with TRBJ1-6; D ambiguous. The V and J ends lost 6 bases and 6 bases respectively, with 12 bases between them. Germline CDR1 PRHDT, CDR2 FYEKMQ (reference sequence). The CDR3 has 14 amino acids. The CDR3, as DNA: TGTGCCAGCAGGCGAGGTGGAACTAATTCACCCCTCCACTTT. Its translation: CASRRGGTNSPLHF.

This clone was seen a handful of times. CDR3 nucleotide sequence: TGTGCCAGCAGCTTGCGCGGGACGGCTTTCTTT. Translating it yields CASSLRGTAFF. The rearrangement links TRBV5-6 to TRBJ1-1; D possibly corresponds to TRBD1 (5 bases). Germline V gives CDR1 SGHDT, CDR2 YYEEEE. The germline V and J ends were trimmed by 1 base and 11 bases, with 9 bases remaining between them. There are 11 residues in the CDR3. Full variable domain (rest looked up from reference TRBV5-6 and TRBJ1-1): DAGVTQSPTHLIKTRGQQVTLRCSPKSGHDTVSWYQQALGQGPQFIFQYYEEEERQRGNFPDRFSGHQFPNYSSELNVNALLLGDSALYLCASSLRGTAFFGQGTRLTVV.

The gene calls are TRBV11-2 and TRBJ2-1; D possibly corresponds to TRBD2 (6 bases). The CDR3 is 13 amino acids. V was trimmed by 10 bases and J by 2 bases, leaving 12 bases between them. Germline V gene data show CDR1 as SGHAT and CDR2 as FQNNGV. The CDR3 protein is CATATGAYNEQFF. CDR3 sequence (DNA): TGTGCCACCGCAACGGGGGCCTACAATGAGCAGTTCTTC.

This clone was detected only a few times. V gene TRBV14 combines with J gene TRBJ2-5; D remains unclear. V was clipped by 0 bases and J by 4 bases, with 6 bases between them. Germline lookup yields CDR1 SGHDN and CDR2 FVKESK. The CDR3 has 13 amino acids. The CDR3 coding sequence is TGTGCCAGCAGCCAAGATGTGCGAGAGACCCAGTACTTC. This encodes CASSQDVRETQYF.

This chain links TRBV6-5 with TRBJ1-3; 7 positions agree with TRBD1. CDR1 MNHEY and CDR2 SVGAGI come from the germline V gene. This CDR3 is 13 amino acids long. The V segment lost 0 bases and the J segment 7 bases; nucleotides outside the gene matches: 0. CDR3 coding DNA: TGTGCCAGCAGTTACTCCAGGGGGAACACCATATATTTT. Amino acid sequence: CASSYSRGNTIYF.

The rearrangement uses TRBV28 and TRBJ1-5; D might be TRBD1 (6 bases). CDR1 and CDR2 from the germline V gene are MDHEN and SYDVKM. The CDR3 length is 16 residues. V lost 6 bases, J lost 4 bases, and 19 bases lay in between. The CDR3: CASRSPLGGRNQPQHF. CDR3 coding DNA: TGTGCCAGCAGATCTCCCCTGGGGGGGCGAAATCAGCCCCAGCATTTT.

This clone was observed once. This chain links TRBV7-3 with TRBJ2-3; 7 bases fit TRBD1. The V and J ends lost 4 bases and 5 bases, in that order; junction bases with no gene match: 6. This CDR3 region has 14 residues. Germline CDR1 and CDR2: SGHTA and FQGTGA. The CDR3 DNA is TGTGCCAGCAGCTCACGACAGGGTGGAGATACGCAGTATTTT. It translates to CASSSRQGGDTQYF.

The rearrangement links TRBV6-6 to TRBJ1-2, with 7 nucleotides matching TRBD1. CDR3 length: 12 amino acids. In germline, CDR1 is MNHNY, CDR2 SVGAGI (reference sequence). V gave up 7 bases and J gave up 6 bases; unmatched junction bases: 5. The CDR3 DNA reads TGTGCCAGCATCAGGGGGTCTGATGGCTACACCTTC. Translating it yields CASIRGSDGYTF.

The chain links TRBV18 to TRBJ1-4; D may be TRBD1 (5 bases). The length of the CDR3 is 15 residues. The germline V gene has CDR1 KGHSH and CDR2 LQKENI. V dropped 6 bases and J dropped 8 bases, with 19 bases sitting between them. This chain's CDR3 is CASSPRPQAVEKLFF. CDR3 in DNA: TGTGCCAGCTCCCCTCGGCCACAGGCTGTCGAAAAACTGTTTTTT.

V usage is TRBV29-1 and J usage is TRBJ2-1; D possibly corresponds to TRBD2 (6 bases). The germline V gene has CDR1 SQVTM and CDR2 ANQGSEA. V dropped 4 bases and J dropped 0 bases, with 10 bases sitting between them. The CDR3 contains 14 residues. The CDR3: CSVVRGNSYNEQFF. In DNA form, the CDR3 reads TGCAGCGTTGTTCGGGGGAACTCCTACAATGAGCAGTTCTTC.

This rearrangement joins TRBV5-4 to TRBJ1-1, with D possibly TRBD1 on 6 matching bases. CDR3 length: 17 residues. The germline V gene has CDR1 SGHNT and CDR2 YYREEE (reference sequence). Trimming stripped 5 bases from V and 1 base from J, with 21 bases between. CDR3 loop: CASRTRDMGFPNTEAFF. Written as DNA, the CDR3 is TGTGCCAGCAGGACCAGGGACATGGGTTTCCCGAACACTGAAGCTTTCTTT.

The rearrangement uses TRBV27 and TRBJ2-3; possibly TRBD2 for D (6 bases). Germline V gene lookup returns CDR1 MNHEY and CDR2 SMNVEV (reference sequence). Trimming left V 4 bases short and J 4 bases short, with 12 bases between. CDR3 length equals 14 residues. The CDR3 protein is CASSWTKPADTQYF. The CDR3 coding sequence is TGTGCCAGCAGTTGGACTAAACCTGCAGATACGCAGTATTTT.

The gene calls are TRBV4-1 and TRBJ2-1, with D perhaps matching TRBD2 (6 bases). Germline CDR1 MGHRA, CDR2 YSYEKL. Trimming stripped 4 bases from V and 1 base from J, with 29 bases between. The CDR3 consists of 21 residues. CDR3 protein: CASSPATTSASSGYSYNEQFF. The CDR3, as DNA: TGCGCCAGCAGCCCAGCAACGACTAGTGCGAGTAGCGGTTATTCCTACAATGAGCAGTTCTTC.